Following are 24 T cell receptor beta chains from one sample sequenced in a study of T cells after yellow fever vaccination. TCRdb called the 5' RACE reads again in MiXCR, with one record for every CDR3 protein. The table shows approximately 610,000 distinct CDR3 sequences, with about a sixth occurring only once. The specimen was PBMCs, collected 5 days after the first yellow fever vaccination. These receptor sequences come from a young man who received the YFV17D yellow fever vaccine.

This clonotype turned up a few times. The chain employs TRBV7-9 and TRBJ2-2; 9 bases are a match to TRBD2. J lost 4 bases, V lost 8 bases, and 8 bases had no gene match. The CDR3 has 15 amino acids. Germline lookup yields CDR1 SEHNR and CDR2 FQNEAQ (reference sequence). DNA of the CDR3: TGTGCCAGCCGCCTTAGCGGGGGCGGCACCGGGGAGCTGTTTTTT. Amino acid sequence: CASRLSGGGTGELFF.

The chain carries TRBV7-9 and TRBJ2-7; D is perhaps TRBD1 or TRBD2 (5 bases each). Trimming took 5 bases from V and 3 from J, leaving 14 bases between them. The CDR3 runs to 14 residues. From germline, CDR1 is SEHNR and CDR2 FQNEAQ (reference sequence). DNA for the CDR3: TGTGCCAGCAGCCCGGGGACGGTTCGCTACGAGCAGTACGTC. Protein: CASSPGTVRYEQYV.

This clonotype was counted between two and nine times. The rearrangement links TRBV20-1 to TRBJ2-1; maybe TRBD1 (6 bases). The CDR3 length is 15 residues. Trimming pared 0 bases from V and 5 bases from J, leaving 14 bases between. Germline CDR1 DFQATT, CDR2 SNEGSKA (reference sequence). CDR3 in amino acids: CSARDPTGPNNEQFF. Written as DNA, the CDR3 is TGCAGTGCTAGAGATCCCACAGGGCCCAACAATGAGCAGTTCTTC.

This clonotype occurred a few times. The gene calls are TRBV19 and TRBJ2-2, with 8 bases aligning to TRBD2. J gave up 4 bases and V 7 bases, and 11 bases lay outside the gene matches. Germline lookup yields CDR1 LNHDA and CDR2 SQIVND (reference sequence). The CDR3 runs to 16 residues. CDR3 sequence reads: CASKISGGQGTGELFF. DNA for the CDR3: TGTGCCAGTAAGATCTCGGGGGGGCAGGGCACCGGGGAGCTGTTTTTT.

The rearrangement uses TRBV25-1 and TRBJ1-5, with 8 bases lining up with TRBD1. Unmatched junction bases numbered 7, after V lost 4 bases and J lost 2 bases. The germline CDR1 and CDR2 sequences are MGHDK and SYGVNS. The CDR3 has 16 amino acids. CDR3 amino acids: CASSASPGGGNQPQHF. The CDR3 nucleotides read TGTGCCAGCAGTGCATCACCAGGGGGCGGCAATCAGCCCCAGCATTTT.

V and J are TRBV24-1 and TRBJ2-4; D unclear. Trimming stripped 9 bases from V and 0 bases from J, with 8 bases between. Germline CDR1 and CDR2: KGHDR and SFDVKD. The CDR3 sequence is 13 residues long. CDR3: CATAGLAKNIQYF. The CDR3 nucleotides read TGTGCCACCGCCGGATTAGCCAAAAACATTCAGTACTTC.

The chain couples TRBV28 to TRBJ1-4; the D gene is possibly TRBD1 (6 bases). Trimming shortened V by 5 bases and J by 5 bases, and 15 bases separated the two germline ends. The CDR3 consists of 15 residues. Germline lookup yields CDR1 MDHEN and CDR2 SYDVKM. In DNA form, the CDR3 reads TGTGCCAGCAGTGACGGGGGGGCCGAGAATGAAAAACTGTTTTTT. Translated, it gives CASSDGGAENEKLFF.

This clonotype was seen a few times. This sequence joins TRBV18 and TRBJ2-1, with 7 bases aligning to TRBD1. Unmatched junction bases numbered 7, after V lost 5 bases and J lost 6 bases. The CDR3 totals 14 residues. CDR1 and CDR2 (germline): KGHSH, LQKENI. The CDR3 sequence is CASSGDRQANEQFF. CDR3 DNA: TGTGCCAGCTCAGGGGACAGACAGGCCAATGAGCAGTTCTTC.

There are a few counts of this clonotype. This chain links TRBV7-3 with TRBJ2-7; possible D gene TRBD2, 5 bases. Between the trimmed V and J ends, which lost 3 bases and 7 bases, there was a span of 13 bases. Germline V gene lookup returns CDR1 SGHTA and CDR2 FQGTGA. There are 13 residues in the CDR3. CDR3 in amino acids: CASSFTREEEQYV. Written as DNA, the CDR3 is TGTGCCAGCAGCTTCACTCGGGAAGAGGAGCAGTACGTC.

Here the CDR3 reads CATSGDRGPVEGLYEQYF. The CDR3 nucleotides read TGTGCCACCAGTGGTGACAGGGGACCCGTCGAAGGACTCTACGAGCAGTACTTC. This sequence joins TRBV24-1 and TRBJ2-7, with 8 bases matching TRBD1. V lost 5 bases, J lost 3 bases, and 17 bases stayed unmatched. The CDR3 length is 18 residues. CDR1 and CDR2 from the germline V gene are KGHDR and SFDVKD.

The chain couples TRBV4-2 to TRBJ1-1; D remains ambiguous. Trimming left V 5 bases short and J 1 base short, with 11 bases between. Germline lookup yields CDR1 LGHNA and CDR2 YNFKEQ. The CDR3 is 14 amino acids. In DNA, the CDR3 is TGTGCCAGCAGCGGCCCCGGGGAGAACACTGAAGCTTTCTTT. Protein product: CASSGPGENTEAFF.

V is TRBV5-1 and J is TRBJ2-5; possibly TRBD2 for D (6 bases). The CDR3 is 13 residues long. Trimming shortened V by 3 bases and J by 4 bases, and 10 bases separated the two germline ends. Germline V gene data show CDR1 as SGHRS and CDR2 as YFSETQ. CDR3 bases: TGCGCCAGCAGCTCTAACGGGGGAGAGACCCAGTACTTC. This codes for CASSSNGGETQYF.

This clonotype was counted ten times or more. V gene TRBV5-4 combines with J gene TRBJ2-5; 8 bases map to TRBD2. Germline V gene lookup returns CDR1 SGHNT and CDR2 YYREEE (reference sequence). V shed 0 bases, J shed 2 bases, and the junction held 0 bases outside the gene matches. CDR3 length: 14 amino acids. CDR3 DNA: TGTGCCAGCAGCTTGGGACTAGCGCAAGAGACCCAGTACTTC. It yields the protein CASSLGLAQETQYF.

Comment on this clonotype: A much larger clone differs from this one at a single base, so this may be a read error. J is TRBJ1-2 and V is TRBV7-9; 7 nucleotides agree with TRBD1. V shed 3 bases and J 3 bases; nucleotides not matched to a gene: 7. This CDR3 is 15 amino acids long. Per the germline V gene, CDR1 is SEHNR and CDR2 is FQNEAQ (reference sequence). The CDR3, as DNA: TGTGCCAGCAGCTTGCGGAACAGGGGTGACTATGGCTACACCTTC. This sequence encodes CASSLRNRGDYGYTF.

This clonotype was found a few times. The V gene is TRBV5-1, the J gene TRBJ1-1, with TRBD1 matching over 9 bases. CDR1 is SGHRS and CDR2 is YFSETQ in the germline V gene. This CDR3 comprises 14 residues. V shed 7 bases and J 1 base; nucleotides not matched to a gene: 5. The CDR3 DNA follows: TGCGCCAGCGGACAGGGGATTGGGAACACTGAAGCTTTCTTT. It encodes CASGQGIGNTEAFF.

Ten or more counts support this clonotype. V usage is TRBV11-2 and J usage is TRBJ1-1; 7 bases line up with TRBD1. The junction had 12 bases not matched to a gene; V was cut back by 4 bases and J by 7 bases. The germline gives CDR1 SGHAT, CDR2 FQNNGV. The CDR3 sequence is 15 residues long. The CDR3: CASSSNRGRGLEAFF. The CDR3 DNA reads as TGTGCCAGCAGCTCGAACAGGGGCCGCGGGCTTGAAGCTTTCTTT.

Ten or more counts support this clonotype. The genes are TRBV5-1 and TRBJ1-2; no clear D. The CDR3 is made up of 13 amino acids. V dropped 5 bases and J dropped 0 bases, with 8 bases sitting between them. Germline CDR1 is SGHRS and CDR2 is YFSETQ. The CDR3 nucleotides are TGCGCCAGCAGAACGGACGCTAACTATGGCTACACCTTC. Translating gives CASRTDANYGYTF.

This clonotype came up once. The chain recombines TRBV5-4 with TRBJ1-4; 9 bases are shared with TRBD1. Germline loops: CDR1 SGHNT, CDR2 YYREEE (reference sequence). The CDR3 consists of 14 residues. V was clipped by 5 bases and J by 7 bases; unmatched bases: 6. The CDR3 here is CASRPDRGSEKLFF. CDR3 sequence (DNA): TGTGCCAGCAGACCGGACAGGGGAAGTGAAAAACTGTTTTTT.

This clonotype was found a few times. The rearrangement uses TRBV5-1 and TRBJ2-1, with D perhaps matching TRBD1 (5 bases). CDR1 and CDR2 (germline): SGHRS, YFSETQ. CDR3 length: 14 amino acids. Trimming left V 0 bases short and J 2 bases short, with 6 bases between. The DNA of the CDR3 is TGCGCCAGCAGCTTGGAGGGGACCTACAATGAGCAGTTCTTC. This encodes CASSLEGTYNEQFF.

This clonotype came up a few times. V usage is TRBV6-1 and J usage is TRBJ2-2, with 10 positions matching TRBD2. This CDR3 comprises 16 residues. The J segment lost 1 base and the V segment lost 6 bases, leaving 5 bases of the junction unmatched. Looked up from germline, CDR1 is MNHNS and CDR2 is SASEGT. The CDR3 is CASSSGGAGNTGELFF. CDR3 in DNA: TGTGCCAGCAGCAGCGGGGGGGCCGGGAACACCGGGGAGCTGTTTTTT.

J is TRBJ1-3 and V is TRBV5-1; D is uncertain. Between the trimmed V and J ends, which lost 0 bases and 3 bases, there was a span of 19 bases. This CDR3 has 18 amino acids. Germline CDR1 reads SGHRS; CDR2 reads YFSETQ. This CDR3 is CASSLDSFRIGFGNTIYF. In DNA form, the CDR3 reads TGCGCCAGCAGCTTGGACTCTTTTCGTATCGGCTTTGGAAACACCATATATTTT.

The rearrangement joins TRBV6-1 to TRBJ2-7, with D perhaps TRBD1 (6 bases). V was cut by 3 bases and J by 3 bases, with 9 bases left in between. CDR1 is MNHNS, CDR2 SASEGT, per germline. The length of the CDR3 is 13 residues. CDR3 DNA sequence: TGTGCCAGCAGTGAGTACAGGGACTACGAGCAGTACTTC. Residues: CASSEYRDYEQYF.

This clonotype was recorded a few times. The chain couples TRBV6-5 to TRBJ2-2, with TRBD1 matching over 8 bases. Germline CDR1 and CDR2: MNHEY and SVGAGI. The CDR3 consists of 17 residues. J lost 5 bases, V lost 4 bases, and 12 bases had no gene match. The CDR3 DNA follows: TGTGCCAGCAGTTTAGGAGGGGAGACAGGGGTAACCGGGGAGCTGTTTTTT. Translation: CASSLGGETGVTGELFF.

The chain has TRBV5-6 and TRBJ2-1; 10 bases line up with TRBD1. Looked up from germline, CDR1 is SGHDT and CDR2 is YYEEEE. The CDR3 length is 15 residues. The V and J ends lost 6 bases and 4 bases, in that order; junction bases with no gene match: 7. The CDR3 protein is CASNHRTGGYNEQFF. The CDR3 DNA is TGTGCCAGCAACCATCGGACAGGGGGTTACAATGAGCAGTTCTTC.